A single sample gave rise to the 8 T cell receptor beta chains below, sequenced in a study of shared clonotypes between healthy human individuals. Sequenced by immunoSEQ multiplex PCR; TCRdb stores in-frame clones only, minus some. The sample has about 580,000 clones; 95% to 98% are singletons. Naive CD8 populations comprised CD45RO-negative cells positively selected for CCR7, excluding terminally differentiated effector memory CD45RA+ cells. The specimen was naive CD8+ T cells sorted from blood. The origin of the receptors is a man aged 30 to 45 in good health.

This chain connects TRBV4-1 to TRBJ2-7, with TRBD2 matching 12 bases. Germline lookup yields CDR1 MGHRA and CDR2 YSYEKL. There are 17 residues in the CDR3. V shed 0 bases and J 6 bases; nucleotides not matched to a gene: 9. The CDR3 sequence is CASSQESLAGGSSEQYF. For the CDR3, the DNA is TGCGCCAGCAGCCAAGAGTCACTAGCGGGAGGTTCGAGCGAGCAGTACTTC.

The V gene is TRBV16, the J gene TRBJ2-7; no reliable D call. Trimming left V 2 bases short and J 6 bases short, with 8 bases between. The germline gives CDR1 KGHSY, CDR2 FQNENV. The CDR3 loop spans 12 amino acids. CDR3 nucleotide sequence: TGTGCCAGCAGCCAAGGCACAGTCGAGCAGTACTTC. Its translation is CASSQGTVEQYF.

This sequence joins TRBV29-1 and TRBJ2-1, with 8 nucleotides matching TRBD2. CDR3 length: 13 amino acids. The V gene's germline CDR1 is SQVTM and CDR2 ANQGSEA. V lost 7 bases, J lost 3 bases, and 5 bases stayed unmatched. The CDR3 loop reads CSALLAVYNEQFF. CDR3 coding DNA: TGCAGCGCGTTACTAGCGGTCTACAATGAGCAGTTCTTC.

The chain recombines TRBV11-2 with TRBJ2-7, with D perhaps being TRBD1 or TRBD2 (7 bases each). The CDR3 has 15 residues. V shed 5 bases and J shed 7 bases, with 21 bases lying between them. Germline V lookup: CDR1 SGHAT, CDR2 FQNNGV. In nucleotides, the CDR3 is TGTGCCAGCAGCCCGGATCGCCAGGGGGGGAGGGAGCAGTACTTC. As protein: CASSPDRQGGREQYF.

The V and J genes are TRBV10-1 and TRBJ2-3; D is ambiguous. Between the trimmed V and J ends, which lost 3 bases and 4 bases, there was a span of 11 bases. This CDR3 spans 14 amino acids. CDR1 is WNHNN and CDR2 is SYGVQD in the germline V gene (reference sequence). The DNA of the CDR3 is TGCGCCAGCAGTGAAAGTACAGCCGCAGATACGCAGTATTTT. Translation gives CASSESTAADTQYF.

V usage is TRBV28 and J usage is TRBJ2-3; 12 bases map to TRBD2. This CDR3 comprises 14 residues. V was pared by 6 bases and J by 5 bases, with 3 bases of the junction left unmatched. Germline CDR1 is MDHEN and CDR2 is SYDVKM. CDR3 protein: CASRPGLAGDTQYF. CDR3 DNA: TGTGCCAGCAGGCCGGGACTAGCGGGAGATACGCAGTATTTT.

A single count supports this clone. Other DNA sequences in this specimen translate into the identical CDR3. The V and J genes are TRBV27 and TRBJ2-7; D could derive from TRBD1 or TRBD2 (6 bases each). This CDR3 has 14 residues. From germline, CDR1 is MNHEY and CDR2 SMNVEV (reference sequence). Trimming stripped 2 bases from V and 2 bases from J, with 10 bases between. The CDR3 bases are TGTGCCAGCAGTTTAAGGGGGGTGGCCTACGAGCAGTACTTC. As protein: CASSLRGVAYEQYF.

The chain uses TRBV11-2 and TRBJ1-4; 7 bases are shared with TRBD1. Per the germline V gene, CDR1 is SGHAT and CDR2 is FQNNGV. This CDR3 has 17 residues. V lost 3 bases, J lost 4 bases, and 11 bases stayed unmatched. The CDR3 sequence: CASSLGLGGQLNEKLFF. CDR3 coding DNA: TGTGCCAGCAGCTTGGGTTTAGGGGGACAGCTTAATGAAAAACTGTTTTTT.